Reported below is one T cell receptor (beta chain). Which antigen it targets is not known. Nothing much larger sits one base from this clone, and base qualities are not available. The record originates from a study of lymphopenia after photon versus proton radiotherapy (dated by TCRdb to the late 2010s). Some background on the complete study: The study compared the immunological effects of photon versus proton radiation therapy in patients with gastrointestinal tumors who developed high-grade lymphopenia. The cohort included some 20 patients with gastrointestinal tumors who developed lymphopenia after receiving either photon or proton therapy. The goal of the study was to characterize the differences between the two radiation modalities in how they affect the immune system.

The receptor library was made with the immunoSEQ multiplex PCR assay. Alongside multiparametric flow cytometry, deep sequencing of rearranged TCR beta loci was used to profile the T cell repertoires. TCRdb's version of the immuneACCESS table is confined to in-frame rearrangements and falls short of the full clone set. An unresolved V gene accounts for under half of the shortfall where checked; the remainder is of unknown origin. Counted in this sample were some 33,000 clones; roughly 90% of them appeared once. 6.8% of the sample is in the top ten clones. Spanning cysteine to phenylalanine, the CDR3 consists of 18 amino acids. Kept here is only the CDR3 DNA, which spans 54 bases and is read in frame from base 1. Based on the germline V gene (reference sequence), the CDR1 and CDR2 sequences are LNHDA and SQIVND. V is pruned by 6 bases and J by 0 bases, leaving 13 bases of the junction without a gene match.

Paper-wide results and their limitations: The survival association was examined only in patients who died, and the authors described better survival with proton therapy as a possibility, not as a demonstrated result. Across the cohort, a larger post-nadir drop in TCR diversity was inversely correlated with overall survival time among patients who died. After the lymphocyte count nadir, photon-treated repertoires showed oligoclonal expansion, especially of CD8+ Temra cells, which drove the drop in diversity. Relative stability during treatment was observed in proton-treated patients, whereas loss of naive T cells and TCR diversity and gain of effector/memory populations were observed in photon-treated patients.

Sample: peripheral blood, taken from a patient treated with photon-based radiotherapy. The rearrangement joined TRBV19 to TRBJ1-3; 8 central nucleotides agree with TRBD1. The receptor was isolated from a woman in her fifties or sixties with pancreatic cancer. The nucleotide sequence reads TGTGCCAGTAGCCGAATAGGGGACAGGTGGTCCTCTGGAAACACCATATATTTT. Its coded protein is CASSRIGDRWSSGNTIYF.